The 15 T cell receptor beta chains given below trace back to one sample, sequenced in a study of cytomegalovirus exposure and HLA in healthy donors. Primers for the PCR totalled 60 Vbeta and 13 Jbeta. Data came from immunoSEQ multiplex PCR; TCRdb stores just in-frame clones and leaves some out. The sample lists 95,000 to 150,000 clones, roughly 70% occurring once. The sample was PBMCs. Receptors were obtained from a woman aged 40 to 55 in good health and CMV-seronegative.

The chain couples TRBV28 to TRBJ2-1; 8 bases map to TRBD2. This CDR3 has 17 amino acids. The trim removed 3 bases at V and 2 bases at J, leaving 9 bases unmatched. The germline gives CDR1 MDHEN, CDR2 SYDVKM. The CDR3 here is CASSLSTGTRAYNEQFF. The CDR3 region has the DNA TGTGCCAGCAGTTTGTCAACCGGGACTAGGGCCTACAATGAGCAGTTCTTC.

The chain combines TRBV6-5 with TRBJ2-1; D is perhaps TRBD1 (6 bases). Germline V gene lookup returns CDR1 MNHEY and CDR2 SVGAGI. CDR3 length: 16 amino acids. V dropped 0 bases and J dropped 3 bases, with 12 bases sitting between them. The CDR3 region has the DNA TGTGCCAGCAGTTACTCAGACAGGCCCCTCTACAATGAGCAGTTCTTC. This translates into CASSYSDRPLYNEQFF.

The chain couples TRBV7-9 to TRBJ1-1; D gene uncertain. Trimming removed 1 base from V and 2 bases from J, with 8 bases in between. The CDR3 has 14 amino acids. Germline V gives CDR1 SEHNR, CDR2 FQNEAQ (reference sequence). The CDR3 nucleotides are TGTGCCAGCAGCTTAGTTACAGCTAACACTGAAGCTTTCTTT. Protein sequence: CASSLVTANTEAFF. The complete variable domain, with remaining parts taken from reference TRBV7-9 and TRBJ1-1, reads DTGVSQNPRHKITKRGQNVTFRCDPISEHNRLYWYRQTLGQGPEFLTYFQNEAQLEKSRLLSDRFSAERPKGSFSTLEIQRTEQGDSAMYLCASSLVTANTEAFFGQGTRLTVV.

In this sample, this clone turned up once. CDR3 residues: CASSLGGTGGLSPLHF. DNA of the CDR3: TGTGCCAGCAGCTTGGGCGGGACAGGGGGCCTTTCACCCCTCCACTTT. The V call is TRBV5-4, the J call TRBJ1-6; TRBD1 matches 12 bases. Germline loops: CDR1 SGHNT, CDR2 YYREEE (reference sequence). The CDR3 sequence is 16 residues long. With 0 bases clipped from V and 9 bases from J, the junction kept 4 bases outside the gene matches.

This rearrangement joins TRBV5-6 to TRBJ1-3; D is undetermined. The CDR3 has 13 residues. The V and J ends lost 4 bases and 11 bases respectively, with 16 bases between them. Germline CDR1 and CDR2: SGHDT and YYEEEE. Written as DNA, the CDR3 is TGTGCCAGCAGCCCAGACCTTCGGGGAGCCATATATTTT. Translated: CASSPDLRGAIYF.

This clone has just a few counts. The CDR3, as DNA: TGCGCCAGCAGCTTGACAGGTAGCTCCTACAATGAGCAGTTCTTC. It codes for CASSLTGSSYNEQFF. The chain uses TRBV5-1 and TRBJ2-1; maybe TRBD1 (5 bases). Trimming pared 1 base from V and 0 bases from J, leaving 8 bases between. Germline V gene data show CDR1 as SGHRS and CDR2 as YFSETQ. The CDR3 spans 15 residues.

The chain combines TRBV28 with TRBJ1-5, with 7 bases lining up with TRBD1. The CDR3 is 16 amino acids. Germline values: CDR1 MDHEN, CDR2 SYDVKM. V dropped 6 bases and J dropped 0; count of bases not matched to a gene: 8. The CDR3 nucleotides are TGTGCCAGCAGCAAGACACAGGGGAATAGCAATCAGCCCCAGCATTTT. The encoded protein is CASSKTQGNSNQPQHF. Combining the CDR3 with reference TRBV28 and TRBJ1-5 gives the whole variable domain DVKVTQSSRYLVKRTGEKVFLECVQDMDHENMFWYRQDPGLGLRLIYFSYDVKMKEKGDIPEGYSVSREKKERFSLILESASTNQTSMYLCASSKTQGNSNQPQHFGDGTRLSIL.

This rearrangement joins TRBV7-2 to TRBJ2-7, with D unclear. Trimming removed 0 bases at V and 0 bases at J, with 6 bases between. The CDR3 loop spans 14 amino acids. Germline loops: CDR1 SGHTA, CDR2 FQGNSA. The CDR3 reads CASSLAVSSYEQYF. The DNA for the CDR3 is TGTGCCAGCAGCTTAGCGGTTAGCTCCTACGAGCAGTACTTC.

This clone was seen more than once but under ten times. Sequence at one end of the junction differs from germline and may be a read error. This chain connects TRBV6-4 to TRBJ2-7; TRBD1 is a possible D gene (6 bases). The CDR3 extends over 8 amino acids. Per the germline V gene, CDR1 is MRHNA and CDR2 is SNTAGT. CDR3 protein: CASIWTAF. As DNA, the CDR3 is TGTGCCAGCATCTGGACAGCCTTC.

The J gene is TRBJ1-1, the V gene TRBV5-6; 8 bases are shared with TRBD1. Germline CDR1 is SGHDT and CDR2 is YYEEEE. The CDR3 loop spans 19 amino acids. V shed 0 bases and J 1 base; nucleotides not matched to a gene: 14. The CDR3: CASSLEWGWAGTGNTEAFF. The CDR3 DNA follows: TGTGCCAGCAGCTTGGAGTGGGGGTGGGCTGGGACAGGGAACACTGAAGCTTTCTTT.

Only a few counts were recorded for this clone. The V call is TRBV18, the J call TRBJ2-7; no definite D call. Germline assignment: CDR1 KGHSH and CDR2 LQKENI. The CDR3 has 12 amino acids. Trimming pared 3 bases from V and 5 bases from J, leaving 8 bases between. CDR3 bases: TGTGCCAGCTCACCCTCTCGGGACGAGCAGTACTTC. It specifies CASSPSRDEQYF.

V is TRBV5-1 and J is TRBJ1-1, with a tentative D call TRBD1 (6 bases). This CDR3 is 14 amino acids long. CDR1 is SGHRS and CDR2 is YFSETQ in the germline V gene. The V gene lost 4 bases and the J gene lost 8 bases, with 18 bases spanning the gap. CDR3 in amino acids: CASSLQMTGAEAFF. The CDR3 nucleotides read TGCGCCAGCAGCCTACAAATGACAGGAGCCGAAGCTTTCTTT.

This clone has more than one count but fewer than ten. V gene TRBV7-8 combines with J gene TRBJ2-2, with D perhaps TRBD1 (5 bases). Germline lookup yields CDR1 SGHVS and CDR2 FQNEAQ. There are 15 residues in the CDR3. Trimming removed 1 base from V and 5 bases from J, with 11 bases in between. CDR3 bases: TGTGCCAGCAGCTTAGATTCAGGGCGGACCGGGGAGCTGTTTTTT. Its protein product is CASSLDSGRTGELFF.

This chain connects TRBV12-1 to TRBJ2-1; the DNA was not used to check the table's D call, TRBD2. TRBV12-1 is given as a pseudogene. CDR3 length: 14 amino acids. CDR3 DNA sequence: TGTGCCAGCAGCGGGCGGGGACTAGCGGTTGAGCAGTTCTTC. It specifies CASSGRGLAVEQFF.

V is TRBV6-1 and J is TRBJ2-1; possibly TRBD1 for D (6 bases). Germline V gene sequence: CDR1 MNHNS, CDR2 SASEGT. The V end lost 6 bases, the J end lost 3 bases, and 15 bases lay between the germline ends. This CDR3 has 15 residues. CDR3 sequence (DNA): TGTGCCAGCAGGGACGGGCAGGGGAGCTACAATGAGCAGTTCTTC. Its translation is CASRDGQGSYNEQFF.